Each of the 20 T cell receptor beta chains below was sequenced from the same sample in a study of blood T cell repertoires in COVID-19. Libraries were prepared by immunoSEQ multiplex PCR; TCRdb keeps only in-frame clonotypes and omits some of them. The sample records about 210,000 clones, approximately 85% being singletons. The source material was peripheral blood. These receptors were taken from a woman aged 65 to 85 with COVID-19, enrolled during active disease.

This clone was seen a single time. The CDR3 loop reads CASSVTFSGGAYEQYF. DNA for the CDR3: TGTGCCAGCAGCGTTACCTTTAGCGGGGGGGCCTACGAGCAGTACTTC. The chain combines TRBV9 with TRBJ2-7, with 11 bases lining up with TRBD2. Unmatched junction bases numbered 6, after V lost 2 bases and J lost 2 bases. The germline CDR1 and CDR2 sequences are SGDLS and YYNGEE. The CDR3 loop spans 16 amino acids.

V is TRBV29-1 and J is TRBJ2-6; no clear D gene. V lost 5 bases and J lost 1, with 15 bases in between. Germline loops: CDR1 SQVTM, CDR2 ANQGSEA. This CDR3 has 16 residues. The CDR3 coding sequence is TGCAGCGTTCTCCCCGCGTGGGCTTCTGGGGCCAACGTCCTGACTTTC. It is translated as CSVLPAWASGANVLTF.

The chain combines TRBV19 with TRBJ2-7; the match to TRBD2 covers 10 bases. The CDR3 sequence is 15 residues long. V trimming: 4 bases; J trimming: 3 bases; junction bases outside the gene matches: 6. The germline V gene encodes CDR1 LNHDA and CDR2 SQIVND (reference sequence). The CDR3 nucleotides read TGTGCCAGTAGTACCCAGCGGGAGGGCGTCTACGAGCAGTACTTC. It is translated as CASSTQREGVYEQYF.

This clone showed up just once. The CDR3: CASSPTGSEYGYTF. CDR3 in DNA: TGTGCCAGCAGCCCGACAGGGTCGGAGTATGGCTACACCTTC. V usage is TRBV28 and J usage is TRBJ1-2, with TRBD1 matching over 7 bases. The CDR3 runs to 14 residues. V gave up 6 bases and J gave up 5 bases; unmatched junction bases: 9. Germline loops: CDR1 MDHEN, CDR2 SYDVKM.

This clone was counted only a few times. CDR3 loop: CASNPRGAGYTGELFF. Here the CDR3 DNA reads TGTGCCAGCAACCCCCGGGGAGCGGGATACACCGGGGAGCTGTTTTTT. The chain combines TRBV6-2 or TRBV6-3 with TRBJ2-2; 7 bases line up with TRBD2. This CDR3 has 16 amino acids. Germline CDR1 and CDR2: MNHEY and SVGEGT. V shed 7 bases and J 3 bases; nucleotides not matched to a gene: 11.

This clone appeared once. The rearrangement joins TRBV18 to TRBJ2-1; possibly TRBD1 for D (6 bases). V shed 2 bases and J shed 5 bases, with 16 bases lying between them. The CDR3 runs to 16 residues. The V gene's germline CDR1 is KGHSH and CDR2 LQKENI. CDR3 protein: CASSPRPQGRNNEQFF. In DNA form, the CDR3 reads TGTGCCAGCTCACCAAGGCCTCAGGGGCGGAACAATGAGCAGTTCTTC.

The table lists this clone with a count of one. This chain connects TRBV13 to TRBJ2-3, with 9 bases lining up with TRBD2. The CDR3 extends over 17 amino acids. J was trimmed by 2 bases and V by 6 bases; bases with no gene match: 12. CDR1 and CDR2 from the germline V gene are PRHDT and FYEKMQ (reference sequence). In DNA form, the CDR3 reads TGTGCCAGCAGAAAAAGGACTAGCGTGATGATCACAGATACGCAGTATTTT. Encoded protein: CASRKRTSVMITDTQYF.

The rearrangement links TRBV6-9 to TRBJ1-2; the D gene is possibly TRBD1 (6 bases). Trimming stripped 1 base from V and 2 bases from J, with 17 bases between. The CDR3 loop spans 17 amino acids. Germline-derived CDR1 and CDR2 are MNHGY and SVAAGI. DNA of the CDR3: TGTGCCAGCAGTTATTGGATCGTGGGGCAGGGGAACTATGGCTACACCTTC. Amino acids: CASSYWIVGQGNYGYTF.

This clone came up a few times. J is TRBJ1-6 and V is TRBV11-3, with 8 bases aligning to TRBD1. The CDR3 is made up of 20 amino acids. V shed 0 bases, J shed 9 bases, and the junction held 19 bases outside the gene matches. Germline V gene data show CDR1 as SGHNT and CDR2 as YENEEA. In nucleotides, the CDR3 is TGTGCCAGCAGCTTAGAATCGTGGCAGGGGGCGCAGGGGTCGGCTTCACCCCTCCACTTT. It specifies CASSLESWQGAQGSASPLHF.

The chain is built from TRBV19 and TRBJ2-2; TRBD1 matches at 9 bases. The CDR3 extends over 16 amino acids. With V trimmed by 8 bases and J by 5 bases, 12 bases remained unmatched. The germline CDR1 and CDR2 sequences are LNHDA and SQIVND (reference sequence). CDR3 protein: CASGGDREARTGELFF. The CDR3 region has the DNA TGTGCCAGTGGTGGGGACAGGGAGGCAAGAACCGGGGAGCTGTTTTTT.

CDR3 in DNA: TGTGCCAGCAGCGTAGGGCAGGGCGGCTCACCCCTCCACTTT. Amino acids: CASSVGQGGSPLHF. This chain links TRBV9 with TRBJ1-6; D is possibly TRBD1 (5 bases). The CDR3 spans 14 residues. Trimming took off 0 bases at V and 10 bases at J, with 11 bases between the two ends. Germline values: CDR1 SGDLS, CDR2 YYNGEE.

This clone was seen just once. The rearrangement joins TRBV5-1 to TRBJ1-3; tentatively, D is TRBD1 (6 bases). The CDR3 runs 14 residues. Germline V lookup: CDR1 SGHRS, CDR2 YFSETQ. V lost 4 bases, J lost 1 base, and 9 bases lay in between. CDR3 region: CASSEGVSGNTIYF. CDR3 nucleotide sequence: TGCGCCAGCAGCGAGGGGGTTTCTGGAAACACCATATATTTT.

This CDR3 reads CASSQIGQEGANGYTF. The CDR3 DNA follows: TGCGCCAGCAGCCAGATCGGTCAGGAGGGGGCAAATGGCTACACCTTC. The V gene is TRBV4-1, the J gene TRBJ1-2, with 7 bases fitting TRBD1. The V segment lost 3 bases and the J segment 6 bases; nucleotides outside the gene matches: 13. The germline CDR1 and CDR2 sequences are MGHRA and YSYEKL. This CDR3 is built from 16 residues.

This clone was observed a few times. The chain couples TRBV10-3 to TRBJ1-5; D ambiguous. V shed 0 bases and J shed 7 bases, with 10 bases lying between them. Germline CDR1 ENHRY, CDR2 SYGVKD. The CDR3 is 14 amino acids. The CDR3 loop is CAISESPALQPQHF. CDR3 DNA sequence: TGTGCCATCAGTGAGTCGCCCGCACTCCAGCCCCAGCATTTT.

The V and J genes are TRBV14 and TRBJ1-2; D is unclear. The CDR3 covers 15 residues. CDR1 is SGHDN and CDR2 is FVKESK in the germline V gene. V was shortened by 4 bases and J by 5 bases, with 17 bases between the two germline ends. CDR3 DNA sequence: TGTGCCAGCAGCCCTTCTGGCCGCGGCCCTTATGGCTACACCTTC. This sequence encodes CASSPSGRGPYGYTF.

The rearrangement uses TRBV4-2 and TRBJ1-5, with 7 bases lining up with TRBD1. CDR3 length equals 20 residues. The V gene end was trimmed by 0 bases and the J gene end by 4 bases; junction bases not matched to a gene: 18. Germline values: CDR1 LGHNA, CDR2 YNFKEQ. CDR3: CASSQDLRGHLELLNQPQHF. CDR3 coding DNA: TGTGCCAGCAGCCAAGATTTAAGGGGGCATCTTGAGTTGTTAAATCAGCCCCAGCATTTT.

V and J are TRBV10-1 and TRBJ2-1, with D perhaps TRBD2 (5 bases). V lost 3 bases, J lost 8 bases, and 32 bases lay in between. This CDR3 comprises 20 residues. CDR1 and CDR2 (germline): WNHNN, SYGVQD (reference sequence). CDR3: CASSENRDIPSRIPTYEQFF. The CDR3 nucleotides read TGCGCCAGCAGTGAAAACCGGGATATACCTTCTAGGATACCCACCTATGAGCAGTTCTTC.

The V gene is TRBV4-1, the J gene TRBJ2-3, with TRBD2 matching 10 bases. The junction had 3 bases not matched to a gene; V was cut back by 5 bases and J by 1 base. Germline V gives CDR1 MGHRA, CDR2 YSYEKL. The CDR3 is 15 amino acids. The CDR3 DNA reads as TGCGCCAGCAGCAATGGACTAGCGGGCACAGATACGCAGTATTTT. Its translation is CASSNGLAGTDTQYF.

The genes are TRBV7-9 and TRBJ2-3; 13 bases agree with TRBD2. Germline values: CDR1 SEHNR, CDR2 FQNEAQ (reference sequence). V shed 2 bases, J shed 4 bases, and the junction held 6 bases outside the gene matches. The CDR3 consists of 17 residues. CDR3 sequence: CASSLTRLAGGADTQYF. The CDR3 coding sequence is TGTGCCAGCAGCTTAACGAGACTAGCGGGGGGCGCAGATACGCAGTATTTT. The full variable domain, its missing parts supplied by reference TRBV7-9 and TRBJ2-3, is DTGVSQNPRHKITKRGQNVTFRCDPISEHNRLYWYRQTLGQGPEFLTYFQNEAQLEKSRLLSDRFSAERPKGSFSTLEIQRTEQGDSAMYLCASSLTRLAGGADTQYFGPGTRLTVL.

The chain recombines TRBV18 with TRBJ2-1; the D is unclear. This CDR3 region has 16 residues. The V gene's germline CDR1 is KGHSH and CDR2 LQKENI. V gave up 4 bases and J gave up 0 bases, with 13 bases separating them. CDR3 sequence reads: CASSQLSPSSYNEQFF. The CDR3 DNA reads TGTGCCAGCTCACAGCTGTCTCCAAGCTCCTACAATGAGCAGTTCTTC.